The rows below give T cell receptor beta chains drawn from one sample of a study of CD8 T cells in ankylosing spondylitis. TCRdb re-derived calls from the 5' RACE reads in MiXCR, one entry per CDR3 protein. The table shows 350,000 or so distinct CDR3 sequences, with 8% occurring only once. Sample: blood, either unsorted or a sorted T cell fraction (not recorded which). The origin of the receptors is a male donor with ankylosing spondylitis. Both conserved end residues are part of each CDR3. A D gene is named only where the DNA matches it firmly. Size is omitted from some rows. Given values are once, few, many or a class for expanded clones.

clone size: .; D gene: TRBD2; J gene: TRBJ2-7; V gene: TRBV7-6; CDR3 protein: CASSTYSGRNYEQYF; CDR3 DNA: TGTGCCAGCAGCACTTATAGCGGGAGGAACTACGAGCAGTACTTC
clone size: .; D gene: .; J gene: TRBJ1-2; V gene: TRBV28; CDR3 protein: CASSFARRHGYTF; CDR3 DNA: TGTGCCAGCAGTTTCGCCAGGAGGCATGGCTACACCTTC
clone size: many; D gene: .; J gene: TRBJ2-5; V gene: TRBV29-1; CDR3 protein: CSVGTGTGAQTQYF; CDR3 DNA: TGCAGCGTTGGAACCGGGACCGGGGCCCAGACCCAGTACTTC
clone size: few; D gene: TRBD2; J gene: TRBJ2-1; V gene: TRBV27; CDR3 protein: CASSLGAGGPNEQFF; CDR3 DNA: TGTGCCAGCAGTTTGGGAGCGGGAGGGCCCAATGAGCAGTTCTTC
clone size: many; D gene: TRBD2; J gene: TRBJ2-3; V gene: TRBV29-1; CDR3 protein: CSLWGREDADTQYF; CDR3 DNA: TGCAGCCTGTGGGGGCGGGAGGATGCAGATACGCAGTATTTT
clone size: .; D gene: TRBD1; J gene: TRBJ2-5; V gene: TRBV2; CDR3 protein: CASRDRGLGETQYF; CDR3 DNA: TGTGCCAGCAGAGACAGGGGGCTCGGCGAGACCCAGTACTTC
clone size: .; D gene: .; J gene: TRBJ1-6; V gene: TRBV6-2/TRBV6-3; CDR3 protein: CASSWDKGIPLRASPLHF; CDR3 DNA: TGTGCCAGCAGCTGGGACAAGGGCATTCCTCTTCGCGCTTCACCCCTCCACTTT
clone size: .; D gene: TRBD1; J gene: TRBJ2-7; V gene: TRBV5-1; CDR3 protein: CASRDRSSYEQYF; CDR3 DNA: TGCGCCAGCCGGGACAGGAGCTCCTACGAGCAGTACTTC
clone size: many; D gene: TRBD2; J gene: TRBJ2-7; V gene: TRBV28; CDR3 protein: CASSPSGSFLFYEQYF; CDR3 DNA: TGTGCCAGCAGCCCTAGCGGGTCGTTCCTCTTCTACGAGCAGTACTTC
clone size: many; D gene: .; J gene: TRBJ1-3; V gene: TRBV9; CDR3 protein: CASSANSGNTIYF; CDR3 DNA: TGTGCCAGCAGCGCCAATTCTGGAAACACCATATATTTT
clone size: .; D gene: TRBD2; J gene: TRBJ2-1; V gene: TRBV11-2; CDR3 protein: CASSTSGRGYNEQFF; CDR3 DNA: TGTGCCAGCAGCACTAGCGGGAGAGGGTACAATGAGCAGTTCTTC
clone size: few; D gene: TRBD2; J gene: TRBJ2-6; V gene: TRBV7-9; CDR3 protein: CANSRTSGDRGANVLTF; CDR3 DNA: TGTGCCAACAGTCGGACTAGCGGGGATCGTGGGGCCAACGTCCTGACTTTC
clone size: .; D gene: .; J gene: TRBJ2-5; V gene: TRBV9; CDR3 protein: CASSVGNSGQETQYF; CDR3 DNA: TGTGCCAGCAGCGTAGGTAATAGCGGCCAAGAGACCCAGTACTTC
clone size: many; D gene: TRBD1; J gene: TRBJ1-5; V gene: TRBV20-1; CDR3 protein: CSAGTGDGNQPQHF; CDR3 DNA: TGCAGTGCTGGGACAGGAGATGGCAATCAGCCCCAGCATTTT
clone size: few; D gene: TRBD1; J gene: TRBJ1-2; V gene: TRBV5-1; CDR3 protein: CASSLGKGTANYGYTF; CDR3 DNA: TGCGCCAGCAGCTTGGGAAAGGGGACAGCTAACTATGGCTACACCTTC
clone size: .; D gene: .; J gene: TRBJ2-3; V gene: TRBV7-3; CDR3 protein: CASSRVEGNTDTQYF; CDR3 DNA: TGTGCCAGCAGCCGAGTCGAGGGAAACACAGATACGCAGTATTTT
clone size: .; D gene: .; J gene: TRBJ1-1; V gene: TRBV29-1; CDR3 protein: CSAWDGNTEAFF; CDR3 DNA: TGCAGCGCCTGGGACGGGAACACTGAAGCTTTCTTT
clone size: .; D gene: TRBD1; J gene: TRBJ1-3; V gene: TRBV12-3/TRBV12-4; CDR3 protein: CASRQGGNTIYF; CDR3 DNA: TGTGCCAGTCGACAGGGTGGAAACACCATATATTTT
clone size: .; D gene: .; J gene: TRBJ2-3; V gene: TRBV24-1; CDR3 protein: CATSDTGDNTQYF; CDR3 DNA: TGTGCCACCAGTGATACCGGGGACAATACGCAGTATTTT
clone size: few; D gene: TRBD1; J gene: TRBJ2-5; V gene: TRBV20-1; CDR3 protein: CSVAPGQGETQYF; CDR3 DNA: TGCAGTGTGGCACCGGGACAGGGAGAGACCCAGTACTTC
clone size: few; D gene: .; J gene: TRBJ2-1; V gene: TRBV19; CDR3 protein: CASRFGFEQFF; CDR3 DNA: TGTGCCAGTAGATTTGGTTTTGAGCAGTTCTTC
clone size: few; D gene: .; J gene: TRBJ2-3; V gene: TRBV6-2/TRBV6-3; CDR3 protein: CASRPTSTDTQYF; CDR3 DNA: TGTGCCAGCAGACCCACCAGCACAGATACGCAGTATTTT
clone size: many; D gene: TRBD2; J gene: TRBJ2-5; V gene: TRBV10-3; CDR3 protein: CAISESSGRAVETQYF; CDR3 DNA: TGTGCCATCAGTGAGTCGTCCGGGAGGGCCGTTGAGACCCAGTACTTC
clone size: many; D gene: TRBD1; J gene: TRBJ2-2; V gene: TRBV12-3/TRBV12-4; CDR3 protein: CASNKGQGNTGELFF; CDR3 DNA: TGTGCCAGCAACAAGGGACAGGGTAACACCGGGGAGCTGTTTTTT
clone size: few; D gene: TRBD2; J gene: TRBJ2-3; V gene: TRBV14; CDR3 protein: CASSQSREGIVSTDTQYF; CDR3 DNA: TGTGCCAGCAGCCAATCGCGGGAGGGAATCGTAAGCACAGATACGCAGTATTTT
clone size: .; D gene: .; J gene: TRBJ1-6; V gene: TRBV6-5; CDR3 protein: CASSDRNSPLHF; CDR3 DNA: TGTGCCAGCAGTGACAGAAATTCACCCCTCCACTTT
clone size: few; D gene: .; J gene: TRBJ2-1; V gene: TRBV6-4; CDR3 protein: CASSEGNNEQFF; CDR3 DNA: TGTGCCAGCAGTGAAGGGAACAATGAGCAGTTCTTC
clone size: .; D gene: TRBD1; J gene: TRBJ2-2; V gene: TRBV7-7; CDR3 protein: CASSLRTGSTGELFF; CDR3 DNA: TGTGCCAGCAGCTTACGGACAGGGAGTACCGGGGAGCTGTTTTTT
clone size: .; D gene: .; J gene: TRBJ1-1; V gene: TRBV29-1; CDR3 protein: CSVVGNAEAFF; CDR3 DNA: TGCAGCGTTGTGGGAAACGCTGAAGCTTTCTTT
clone size: .; D gene: .; J gene: TRBJ1-5; V gene: TRBV6-5; CDR3 protein: CASSYTESQPQHF; CDR3 DNA: TGTGCCAGCAGTTACACGGAATCGCAGCCCCAGCATTTT
clone size: .; D gene: TRBD2; J gene: TRBJ2-3; V gene: TRBV12-3/TRBV12-4; CDR3 protein: CASSLDGRSGSGTDTQYF; CDR3 DNA: TGTGCCAGCAGTTTAGACGGGCGTAGCGGGAGTGGCACAGATACGCAGTATTTT
clone size: few; D gene: TRBD2; J gene: TRBJ2-1; V gene: TRBV20-1; CDR3 protein: CSARTPSGYNEQFF; CDR3 DNA: TGCAGTGCTAGAACTCCTAGCGGCTACAATGAGCAGTTCTTC
clone size: .; D gene: TRBD2; J gene: TRBJ2-7; V gene: TRBV7-6; CDR3 protein: CASSFIAGEREQYF; CDR3 DNA: TGTGCCAGCAGCTTCATTGCGGGGGAACGAGAGCAGTACTTC
clone size: many; D gene: .; J gene: TRBJ2-1; V gene: TRBV7-2; CDR3 protein: CASSLLGGSYNEQFF; CDR3 DNA: TGTGCCAGCAGCTTACTAGGAGGGTCCTACAATGAGCAGTTCTTC
clone size: .; D gene: TRBD1; J gene: TRBJ1-1; V gene: TRBV29-1; CDR3 protein: CSVCRTGRFDTEAFF; CDR3 DNA: TGCAGCGTTTGCAGGACAGGGAGGTTTGACACTGAAGCTTTCTTT
clone size: .; D gene: .; J gene: TRBJ2-4; V gene: TRBV19; CDR3 protein: CASSMGWRNIQYF; CDR3 DNA: TGTGCCAGTAGTATGGGTTGGAGAAACATTCAGTACTTC
clone size: .; D gene: TRBD2; J gene: TRBJ2-2; V gene: TRBV29-1; CDR3 protein: CSVGLAGGPMTGELFF; CDR3 DNA: TGCAGCGTTGGACTAGCGGGAGGGCCGATGACCGGGGAGCTGTTTTTT
clone size: few; D gene: TRBD2; J gene: TRBJ2-1; V gene: TRBV19; CDR3 protein: CASSTRTSGSYNEQFF; CDR3 DNA: TGTGCCAGTAGTACCCGGACTAGCGGTTCCTACAATGAGCAGTTCTTC
clone size: many; D gene: .; J gene: TRBJ1-1; V gene: TRBV5-5; CDR3 protein: CASSQTGFEAFF; CDR3 DNA: TGTGCCAGCAGCCAAACAGGGTTCGAAGCTTTCTTT
clone size: .; D gene: TRBD1; J gene: TRBJ1-5; V gene: TRBV6-1; CDR3 protein: CASSPGQGWNQPQHF; CDR3 DNA: TGTGCCAGCAGCCCCGGACAGGGTTGGAATCAGCCCCAGCATTTT
clone size: .; D gene: TRBD2; J gene: TRBJ2-5; V gene: TRBV20-1; CDR3 protein: CTPQSIAGDATQYF; CDR3 DNA: TGCACCCCCCAGAGTATCGCGGGGGATGCGACCCAGTACTTC
clone size: .; D gene: .; J gene: TRBJ2-3; V gene: TRBV4-1; CDR3 protein: CASRYLEGGSTDTQYF; CDR3 DNA: TGCGCCAGCAGGTACCTAGAGGGAGGCAGCACAGATACGCAGTATTTT
clone size: many; D gene: .; J gene: TRBJ2-3; V gene: TRBV4-3; CDR3 protein: CASSQDAATPYHTDTQYF; CDR3 DNA: TGCGCCAGCAGCCAAGATGCGGCGACACCCTACCACACAGATACGCAGTATTTT
clone size: few; D gene: TRBD2; J gene: TRBJ2-2; V gene: TRBV11-2; CDR3 protein: CASSLTSAGELFF; CDR3 DNA: TGTGCCAGCAGCTTAACTAGCGCCGGGGAGCTGTTTTTT
clone size: few; D gene: TRBD2; J gene: TRBJ2-7; V gene: TRBV5-1; CDR3 protein: CASGASGTYEQYF; CDR3 DNA: TGCGCCAGCGGCGCTAGCGGAACCTACGAGCAGTACTTC
clone size: few; D gene: TRBD2; J gene: TRBJ2-2; V gene: TRBV10-2; CDR3 protein: CASSESQVAGGITGELFF; CDR3 DNA: TGCGCCAGCAGTGAGTCGCAGGTAGCGGGAGGTATCACCGGGGAGCTGTTTTTT
clone size: many; D gene: .; J gene: TRBJ1-5; V gene: TRBV28; CDR3 protein: CASSPSSRGANQPQHF; CDR3 DNA: TGTGCCAGCAGCCCTTCTTCCCGGGGTGCGAATCAGCCCCAGCATTTT